These 30 T cell receptor beta chains were all obtained from the same sample, sequenced in a study of shared clonotypes between healthy human individuals. Sequenced by immunoSEQ multiplex PCR; TCRdb stores in-frame clones only, minus some. The sample lists roughly 1 million clones, around 75% occurring once. Sequenced input: memory CD4+ T cells sorted from blood. Described subset: CD45RA-negative fraction. The receptors originated from a man aged 18-30 years in good health.

The CDR3 loop reads CASRPGLGETQYF. The CDR3 bases are TGTGCCAGCAGACCAGGTCTGGGGGAGACCCAGTACTTC. The chain couples TRBV2 to TRBJ2-5; the D is unclear. The CDR3 has 13 residues. Trimming cost V 6 bases and J 5 bases, with 13 bases left between them. Germline V gene sequence: CDR1 SNHLY, CDR2 FYNNEI.

The J gene is TRBJ2-1, the V gene TRBV10-2, with TRBD2 identical over 13 bases. The CDR3 runs to 17 residues. V lost 6 bases, J lost 0 bases, and 5 bases stayed unmatched. Germline CDR1 WSHSY, CDR2 SAAADI. The CDR3 DNA is TGCGCCAGCAGGAAAACTAGCGGGGGGGCCTCCTACAATGAGCAGTTCTTC. It specifies CASRKTSGGASYNEQFF.

V gene TRBV5-1 combines with J gene TRBJ2-5; no definite D call. CDR3 length: 14 amino acids. Trimming shortened V by 0 bases and J by 5 bases, and 11 bases separated the two germline ends. The germline gives CDR1 SGHRS, CDR2 YFSETQ. The CDR3 region has the DNA TGCGCCAGCAGCTTGGCTGTCCCCCCGGAGACCCAGTACTTC. Encoded protein: CASSLAVPPETQYF.

This sequence joins TRBV7-8 and TRBJ1-1; D may be TRBD1 (6 bases). Germline CDR1 reads SGHVS; CDR2 reads FQNEAQ. V dropped 1 base and J dropped 0 bases, with 12 bases sitting between them. The CDR3 covers 16 residues. CDR3 loop: CASSLEAGAMNTEAFF. In DNA, the CDR3 is TGTGCCAGCAGCTTAGAGGCGGGGGCCATGAACACTGAAGCTTTCTTT.

This rearrangement joins TRBV19 to TRBJ1-5; 8 bases are a match to TRBD1. CDR3 size: 15 residues. The V gene's germline CDR1 is LNHDA and CDR2 SQIVND (reference sequence). V shed 3 bases, J shed 6 bases, and the junction held 7 bases outside the gene matches. In DNA, the CDR3 is TGTGCCAGTAGTATTGGCTCAGGGGGCTTTCAGCCCCAGCATTTT. It is translated as CASSIGSGGFQPQHF.

The chain uses TRBV5-1 and TRBJ2-7; TRBD1 matches at 10 bases. In germline, CDR1 is SGHRS, CDR2 YFSETQ. The CDR3 spans 15 residues. With V trimmed by 0 bases and J by 5 bases, 5 bases remained unmatched. The CDR3 region is CASSLAGTGVNEQYF. The CDR3 region has the DNA TGCGCCAGCAGCTTGGCCGGGACAGGGGTCAACGAGCAGTACTTC.

The chain joins TRBV6-6 to TRBJ2-2, with TRBD2 matching over 8 bases. CDR3 length: 14 amino acids. CDR1 is MNHNY and CDR2 is SVGAGI in the germline V gene (reference sequence). The V segment lost 11 bases and the J segment 0 bases; nucleotides outside the gene matches: 5. The CDR3 DNA is TGTGCCGCAAGAGCGGGGGCGAACACCGGGGAGCTGTTTTTT. Amino acids: CAARAGANTGELFF.

This chain connects TRBV2 to TRBJ1-5, with 7 nucleotides matching TRBD1. The CDR3 totals 17 residues. V lost 1 base, J lost 2 bases, and 8 bases stayed unmatched. In germline, CDR1 is SNHLY, CDR2 FYNNEI. Here the CDR3 DNA reads TGTGCCAGCAGTGAAGGACAGGGAGGAGAAGGCAATCAGCCCCAGCATTTT. Protein sequence: CASSEGQGGEGNQPQHF.

The chain couples TRBV4-3 to TRBJ2-7; D ambiguous. Trimming pared 1 base from V and 0 bases from J, leaving 10 bases between. The CDR3 has 15 amino acids. Looked up from germline, CDR1 is LGHNA and CDR2 is YSLEER. CDR3 in amino acids: CASSQGRRPSYEQYF. CDR3 bases: TGCGCCAGCAGCCAAGGGCGACGACCCTCCTACGAGCAGTACTTC.

The chain carries TRBV29-1 and TRBJ2-7; D not resolved. V was cut by 4 bases and J by 7 bases, with 17 bases left in between. The CDR3 covers 13 residues. Germline V gene sequence: CDR1 SQVTM, CDR2 ANQGSEA. For the CDR3, the DNA is TGCAGCGTTGGCCTCGATAGATCCTGGGAGCAGTACTTC. It specifies CSVGLDRSWEQYF.

The sample holds a few counts of this clone. The CDR3 is CASSLTVRVGMNTEAFF. For the CDR3, the DNA is TGTGCCAGCAGTTTAACGGTCAGGGTTGGAATGAACACTGAAGCTTTCTTT. The chain uses TRBV27 and TRBJ1-1; TRBD1 might be the D (5 bases). Germline values: CDR1 MNHEY, CDR2 SMNVEV (reference sequence). The V end was cut by 2 bases, the J end by 0 bases, with 16 bases between. This CDR3 is built from 17 residues.

The CDR3 reads CASSLGGRDGNEQFF. DNA for the CDR3: TGCGCCAGCAGCTTGGGAGGGAGGGACGGCAATGAGCAGTTCTTC. The chain recombines TRBV5-1 with TRBJ2-1; 7 bases agree with TRBD2. CDR1 and CDR2 from the germline V gene are SGHRS and YFSETQ. V lost 0 bases and J lost 6; bases outside the gene matches: 6. CDR3 length: 15 amino acids.

V usage is TRBV7-6 and J usage is TRBJ1-3; D is unclear. The CDR3 has 15 residues. V was cut by 5 bases and J by 3 bases, with 14 bases left in between. Germline V gene sequence: CDR1 SGHVS, CDR2 FNYEAQ. CDR3 in amino acids: CASSRETEGGNTIYF. In DNA form, the CDR3 reads TGTGCCAGCAGCCGTGAAACCGAAGGTGGAAACACCATATATTTT. The entire variable domain, with the rest obtained from reference TRBV7-6 and TRBJ1-3, is as follows: GAGVSQSPRYKVTKRGQDVALRCDPISGHVSLYWYRQALGQGPEFLTYFNYEAQQDKSGLPNDRFSAERPEGSISTLTIQRTEQRDSAMYRCASSRETEGGNTIYFGEGSWLTVV.

The chain recombines TRBV19 with TRBJ2-2, with D unresolved. V was cut by 1 base and J by 1 base, with 7 bases left in between. Germline CDR1 reads LNHDA; CDR2 reads SQIVND (reference sequence). This CDR3 comprises 15 residues. For the CDR3, the DNA is TGTGCCAGTAGTATAGGGCAGAGGAACACCGGGGAGCTGTTTTTT. The encoded protein is CASSIGQRNTGELFF.

The chain carries TRBV19 and TRBJ2-7; D might be TRBD2 (6 bases). Germline values: CDR1 LNHDA, CDR2 SQIVND (reference sequence). There are 14 residues in the CDR3. Between the trimmed V and J ends, which lost 4 bases and 2 bases, there was a span of 12 bases. Here the CDR3 reads CASSTGTSPYEQYF. In DNA, the CDR3 is TGTGCCAGTAGTACCGGGACTTCCCCCTACGAGCAGTACTTC.

This chain uses TRBV11-1 with TRBJ2-5, with D perhaps matching TRBD2 (5 bases). V was pared by 5 bases and J by 5 bases, with 12 bases between. This CDR3 contains 13 residues. Germline V lookup: CDR1 SGHAT, CDR2 FQDESV (reference sequence). The CDR3 nucleotides are TGTGCCAGCAGCCTGGGAGTCGGGGAGACCCAGTACTTC. Its protein is CASSLGVGETQYF.

This rearrangement joins TRBV4-3 to TRBJ2-6; weak D call: TRBD2 (5 bases). CDR1 is LGHNA, CDR2 YSLEER, per germline. The ends were cut back, 0 bases at V and 1 base at J, with 13 bases in the middle. The CDR3 extends over 18 amino acids. CDR3 DNA: TGCGCCAGCAGCCAAGATGCTAGCTGGGCGTCTGGGGCCAACGTCCTGACTTTC. It is translated as CASSQDASWASGANVLTF.

This chain uses TRBV30 with TRBJ2-7; D remains unclear. The V and J ends lost 4 bases and 4 bases respectively, with 17 bases between them. Looked up from germline, CDR1 is GTSNPN and CDR2 is SVGIG (reference sequence). The CDR3 is 14 amino acids. The CDR3 loop is CAWNQHPMIYEQYF. CDR3 DNA: TGTGCCTGGAATCAACATCCTATGATATACGAGCAGTACTTC. The full variable domain, its missing parts supplied by reference TRBV30 and TRBJ2-7, is SQTIHQWPATLVQPVGSPLSLECTVEGTSNPNLYWYRQAAGRGLQLLFYSVGIGQISSEVPQNLSASRPQDRQFILSSKKLLLSDSGFYLCAWNQHPMIYEQYFGPGTRLTVT.

This clone came up a few times. The V and J genes are TRBV7-2 and TRBJ2-2; D uncertain. Germline assignment: CDR1 SGHTA and CDR2 FQGNSA. V was shortened by 1 base and J by 9 bases, with 9 bases between the two germline ends. CDR3 length: 13 residues. CDR3 sequence: CASSLGPSRELFF. In nucleotides, the CDR3 is TGTGCCAGCAGCTTAGGACCCTCCCGGGAGCTGTTTTTT.

The rearrangement links TRBV5-1 to TRBJ2-1; 14 positions match TRBD2. With 4 bases clipped from V and 7 bases from J, the junction kept 7 bases outside the gene matches. CDR1 is SGHRS and CDR2 is YFSETQ in the germline V gene. This CDR3 is 16 amino acids long. CDR3 nucleotide sequence: TGCGCCAGCAGCGATGGACTAGCGGGGGGCTTGAATGAGCAGTTCTTC. It yields the protein CASSDGLAGGLNEQFF. Combining the CDR3 with reference TRBV5-1 and TRBJ2-1 gives the whole variable domain KAGVTQTPRYLIKTRGQQVTLSCSPISGHRSVSWYQQTPGQGLQFLFEYFSETQRNKGNFPGRFSGRQFSNSRSEMNVSTLELGDSALYLCASSDGLAGGLNEQFFGPGTRLTVL.

The genes are TRBV5-1 and TRBJ1-5; no firm D call. This CDR3 contains 15 residues. V was pared by 0 bases and J by 5 bases, with 12 bases between. Germline V gene data show CDR1 as SGHRS and CDR2 as YFSETQ. The CDR3 DNA reads TGCGCCAGCAGCTTGGAAGGAGGTAACCATCAGCCCCAGCATTTT. Amino acids: CASSLEGGNHQPQHF.

A note on this clone: Other DNA sequences within the sample encode an identical CDR3. The chain joins TRBV5-1 to TRBJ1-2, with 10 nucleotides matching TRBD1. The junction had 4 bases not matched to a gene; V was cut back by 4 bases and J by 4 bases. Germline V CDR1 and CDR2: SGHRS, YFSETQ. This CDR3 region has 14 residues. This chain's CDR3 is CASSPDRGAYGYTF. The CDR3 region has the DNA TGCGCCAGCAGCCCGGACAGGGGGGCCTATGGCTACACCTTC.

This clone is a singleton in its sample. This chain joins TRBV28 and TRBJ2-7, with D possibly matching TRBD2 (5 bases). Trimming stripped 4 bases from V and 6 bases from J, with 16 bases between. Germline-derived CDR1 and CDR2 are MDHEN and SYDVKM. The CDR3 is 14 residues long. The CDR3 region is CASSSHTEEGEQYF. DNA of the CDR3: TGTGCCAGCAGTTCGCATACGGAAGAGGGCGAGCAGTACTTC.

The chain uses TRBV7-6 and TRBJ1-1; 9 nucleotides match TRBD1. Trimming removed 1 base from V and 4 bases from J; junction bases left unmatched: 10. The CDR3 covers 17 residues. Germline assignment: CDR1 SGHVS and CDR2 FNYEAQ. CDR3 sequence reads: CASSLGTGTGRFTEAFF. CDR3 nucleotides: TGTGCCAGCAGCTTAGGGACCGGGACAGGGCGTTTCACTGAAGCTTTCTTT.

This chain links TRBV9 with TRBJ2-1; 10 bases map to TRBD2. Germline lookup yields CDR1 SGDLS and CDR2 YYNGEE. J lost 4 bases, V lost 0 bases, and 4 bases had no gene match. The CDR3 covers 16 residues. In DNA form, the CDR3 reads TGTGCCAGCAGCGTAGGTAGCGGGGGGCTTTACAATGAGCAGTTCTTC. This encodes CASSVGSGGLYNEQFF. Drawing the rest from reference TRBV9 and TRBJ2-1, the complete variable domain is DSGVTQTPKHLITATGQRVTLRCSPRSGDLSVYWYQQSLDQGLQFLIQYYNGEERAKGNILERFSAQQFPDLHSELNLSSLELGDSALYFCASSVGSGGLYNEQFFGPGTRLTVL.

The chain joins TRBV19 to TRBJ1-5, with 7 positions matching TRBD1. V shed 2 bases and J 2 bases; nucleotides not matched to a gene: 3. Germline V gives CDR1 LNHDA, CDR2 SQIVND (reference sequence). The CDR3 runs to 15 residues. CDR3 bases: TGTGCCAGTAGTATAACGGGGACAGGCAATCAGCCCCAGCATTTT. This codes for CASSITGTGNQPQHF.

The chain recombines TRBV10-2 with TRBJ2-1; the D gene is possibly TRBD1 (6 bases). The V and J ends lost 5 bases and 1 base respectively, with 18 bases between them. The CDR3 is made up of 17 amino acids. Germline V gives CDR1 WSHSY, CDR2 SAAADI. CDR3 loop: CASSLRGTLGSYNEQFF. The CDR3 nucleotides are TGCGCCAGCAGTCTGAGGGGGACACTCGGATCCTACAATGAGCAGTTCTTC.

This clone came up many times. The chain recombines TRBV29-1 with TRBJ1-6; D unresolved. Trimming removed 5 bases from V and 7 bases from J, with 15 bases in between. Per germline, CDR1 SQVTM and CDR2 ANQGSEA. The length of the CDR3 is 14 residues. CDR3: CSVTLGVPNSPLHF. The CDR3 bases are TGCAGCGTTACTCTAGGAGTACCCAATTCACCCCTCCACTTT.

This clone was observed a single time. The CDR3 nucleotides read TGTGCCAGCAGCTTAGATGGGGGCGGCGGTGAAAAACTGTTTTTT. It encodes CASSLDGGGGEKLFF. The J gene is TRBJ1-4, the V gene TRBV11-2, with D possibly TRBD1 on 6 matching bases. This CDR3 region has 15 residues. CDR1 SGHAT and CDR2 FQNNGV come from the germline V gene. Trimming took off 0 bases at V and 7 bases at J, with 12 bases between the two ends.

The J gene is TRBJ2-7, the V gene TRBV6-5; 7 bases map to TRBD1. Per the germline V gene, CDR1 is MNHEY and CDR2 is SVGAGI. CDR3 size: 15 residues. After removal of 6 bases from V and 4 bases from J, the junction contained 12 bases not matched to a gene. CDR3 protein: CASSPQGFIGYEQYF. For the CDR3, the DNA is TGTGCCAGCAGCCCACAGGGGTTTATAGGGTACGAGCAGTACTTC.